The following is a T cell receptor (beta chain) sequence with its context. Its specific antigen is unknown. Base-call qualities are not available, and no considerably larger clone is one nucleotide away. The immunoSEQ Assay, a bias-controlled multiplex PCR, was used to amplify TCRbeta CDR3 regions from genomic DNA. Processing in the source paper ran as follows. The number of nucleated cells in each sample was estimated by amplification of reference gene primers within the assay. Sequence reads were collapsed and filtered to measure the absolute abundance of every unique TCRbeta CDR3 rearrangement. For each sample, productive Simpson clonality was calculated as the square root of Simpson's diversity index over productive rearrangements. TCRdb stores this immuneACCESS table with in-frame sequences only. Part of the clones is absent; in the studies checked, under half of the shortfall reflects unresolved V genes, and no reason is known for the rest. V and J calls and clone size are as listed in that table; D and trimming were resolved from the DNA. The sample has tens of thousands of clones on record, roughly 80% of them singletons. Of the sample, around 50% is held by the ten largest clones.

Each collaborating institution followed its own protocols to collect whole blood in K2EDTA tubes. For TCRbeta analysis, collaborators shipped samples as frozen whole blood, isolated PBMCs, or DNA extracted from either of those sample types. This entry belongs to a study of blood T cell repertoires in COVID-19 (dated by TCRdb to 2020 to 2021). With regard to the full study: Samples covering the acute and convalescent phases of COVID-19 were provided by collaborators in the United States, Italy and Spain. Where available, HLA class I and class II types were taken from metadata supplied by the sample provider and were not determined by assay-based typing. The repertoires were released in a freely available public database intended as a resource for research on the immune response to SARS-CoV-2. The prospective study material was composed of cDNA or gDNA derived from T cells, B-cell-depleted T cells, or PBMCs. The samples were drawn from the first 160 participants of the ongoing ImmuneRACE study and from more than 1,000 subjects provided by 6 global collaborators. Nearly every sample came with metadata listing a de-identified subject ID, COVID-19 status, age in years and sex. The dataset comprised deeply sampled blood TCRbeta repertoires from subjects exposed to, actively infected with, or recovered from COVID-19. What the research found in general, with its limitations: The quantity of clinical and demographic metadata differed by source and by participant and was supplied without curation.

Looking up the germline V gene yields CDR1 LGHNA and CDR2 YSLEER. V trim: 5 bases; J trim: 7 bases; unmatched bases: 8. The CDR3 spans 15 residues, from the cysteine through the phenylalanine. Only CDR3 DNA remains: 45 bases, in frame from the first base. The chain couples TRBV4-3 to TRBJ1-6; 7 junctional bases match TRBD1. This receptor was identified in a human donor in a cohort sampled during active COVID-19. Sequencing used peripheral blood. The CDR3 region has the sequence CASSYGGRGNSPLHF. The DNA reads as follows: TGCGCCAGCAGCTACGGGGGCAGGGGGAATTCACCCCTCCACTTT.